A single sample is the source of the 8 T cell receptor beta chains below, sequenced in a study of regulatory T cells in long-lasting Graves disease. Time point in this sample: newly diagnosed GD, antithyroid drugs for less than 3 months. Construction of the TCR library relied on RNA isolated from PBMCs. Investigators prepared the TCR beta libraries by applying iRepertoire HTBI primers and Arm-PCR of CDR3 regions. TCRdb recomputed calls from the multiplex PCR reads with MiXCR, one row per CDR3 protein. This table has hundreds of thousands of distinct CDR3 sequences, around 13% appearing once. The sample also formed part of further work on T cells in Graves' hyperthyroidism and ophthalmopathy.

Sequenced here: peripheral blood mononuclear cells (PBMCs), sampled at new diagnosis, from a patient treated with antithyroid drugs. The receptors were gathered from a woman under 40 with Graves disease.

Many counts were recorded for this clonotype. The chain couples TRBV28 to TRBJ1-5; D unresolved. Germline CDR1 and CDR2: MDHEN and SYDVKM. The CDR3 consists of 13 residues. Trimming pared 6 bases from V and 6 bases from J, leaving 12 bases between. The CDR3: CASRSSPPQPQHF. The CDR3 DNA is TGTGCCAGCAGGTCCTCCCCCCCTCAGCCCCAGCATTTT.

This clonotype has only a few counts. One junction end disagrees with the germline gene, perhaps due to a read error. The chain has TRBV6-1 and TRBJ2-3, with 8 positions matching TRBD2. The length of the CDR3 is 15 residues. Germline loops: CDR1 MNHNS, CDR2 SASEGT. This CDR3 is CASSKTSASTDAQYF. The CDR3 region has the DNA TGTGCCAGCAGCAAGACTAGCGCGAGCACAGATGCGCAGTATTTT.

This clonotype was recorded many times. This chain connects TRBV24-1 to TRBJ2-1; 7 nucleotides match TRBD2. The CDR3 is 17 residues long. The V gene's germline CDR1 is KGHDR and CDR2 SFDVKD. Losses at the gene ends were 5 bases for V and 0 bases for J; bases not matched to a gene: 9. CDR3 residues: CATSGGWGGGSYNEQFF. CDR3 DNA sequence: TGTGCCACCAGTGGGGGTTGGGGGGGAGGCTCCTACAATGAGCAGTTCTTC.

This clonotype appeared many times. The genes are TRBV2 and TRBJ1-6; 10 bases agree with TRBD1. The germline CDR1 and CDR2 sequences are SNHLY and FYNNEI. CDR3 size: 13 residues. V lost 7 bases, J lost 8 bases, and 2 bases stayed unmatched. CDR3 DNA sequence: TGTGCCAGCAAAGGGACAGGGGATTCACCCCTCCACTTT. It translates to CASKGTGDSPLHF.

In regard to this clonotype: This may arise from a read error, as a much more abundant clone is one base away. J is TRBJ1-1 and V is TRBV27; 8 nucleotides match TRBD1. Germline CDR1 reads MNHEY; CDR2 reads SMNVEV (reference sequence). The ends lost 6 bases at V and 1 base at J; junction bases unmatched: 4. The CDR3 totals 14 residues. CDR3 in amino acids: CASRGDRGNTEAFF. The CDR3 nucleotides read TGTGCCAGCAGGGGTGACAGGGGGAACACTGAAGCTTTCTTT.

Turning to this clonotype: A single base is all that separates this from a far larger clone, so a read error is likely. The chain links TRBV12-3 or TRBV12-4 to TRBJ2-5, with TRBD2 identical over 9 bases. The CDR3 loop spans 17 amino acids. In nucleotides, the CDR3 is TGTGCCAGCAGTTCTTTCCGACTAGCGGAGGGACAAGAGACCAAGTACTTC. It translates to CASSSFRLAEGQETKYF.

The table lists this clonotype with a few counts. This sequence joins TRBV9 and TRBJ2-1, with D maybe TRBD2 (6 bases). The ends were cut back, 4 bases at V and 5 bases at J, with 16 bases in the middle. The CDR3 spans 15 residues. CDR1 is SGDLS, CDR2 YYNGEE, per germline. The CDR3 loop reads CASSTRGGTNNEQFF. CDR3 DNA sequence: TGTGCCAGCAGCACCCGAGGCGGGACGAACAATGAGCAGTTCTTC.

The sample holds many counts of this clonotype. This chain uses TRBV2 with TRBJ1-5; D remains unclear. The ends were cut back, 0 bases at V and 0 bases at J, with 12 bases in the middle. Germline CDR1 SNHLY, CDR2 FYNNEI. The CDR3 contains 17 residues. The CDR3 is CASSEARAPYSNQPQHF. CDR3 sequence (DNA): TGTGCCAGCAGTGAAGCGCGGGCACCTTATAGCAATCAGCCCCAGCATTTT.